This T cell receptor beta chain was obtained from a study of blood T cells in healthy people across ages. Overall study results and limits: While age rose, TCR beta diversity per million T cells dropped in a roughly linear way.

About this clonotype: Antigen: not known. The junction departs from germline at one end; a sequencing error may be responsible.

CDR1 SGHTA and CDR2 FQGNSA come from the germline V gene. The CDR3 covers 14 residues. For the second PCR, which ran for 7 to 11 cycles, a sample-barcoded 5' primer and a J-beta primer mix were used. Carrying 12 random nucleotides, a template-switch adaptor labeled each individual cDNA molecule. Using its own MiXCR run on the 5' RACE reads, TCRdb lists one record per CDR3 protein. This table holds around 650,000 distinct CDR3 sequences, 40% to 45% found once. The chain links TRBV7-2 to TRBJ2-1, with D unresolved. The receptor's source is a man aged 80 or over in good health. The sequenced sample consisted of blood. Here the CDR3 reads CASSLEFAANGQFF. In DNA form, the CDR3 reads TGTGCCAGCAGTTTGGAGTTTGCGGCCAATGGGCAGTTCTTC. The variable domain in full, with the rest retrieved from reference TRBV7-2 and TRBJ2-1, is GAGVSQSPSNKVTEKGKDVELRCDPISGHTALYWYRQSLGQGLEFLIYFQGNSAPDKSGLPSDRFSAERTGGSVSTLTIQRTQQEDSAVYLCASSLEFAANGQFFGPGTRLTVL.